These 25 T cell receptor beta chains were sequenced from one sample in a study of blood T cell repertoires in COVID-19. Using immunoSEQ multiplex PCR, the repertoire was profiled, and TCRdb retains in-frame clones only, with some absent. The sample comprises about 250,000 clones, around 86% of which are singletons, and approximately 1.6% rests with the top ten. Sample: PBMCs or T cells enriched from blood (not recorded which). The receptors shown here come from a woman aged 50 to 60 who had recovered from COVID-19.

Comment on this clone: An end of the junction differs from the germline gene, which may be a read error. This sample also contains other DNA sequences that code for the same CDR3. The rearrangement uses TRBV5-1 and TRBJ2-5; D is possibly TRBD2 (6 bases). The CDR3 loop spans 15 amino acids. Germline V gives CDR1 SGHRS, CDR2 YFSETQ. The CDR3: CASSSGTKGGETQYF. CDR3 DNA sequence: TGCGCCAGTAGCTCTGGGACCAAGGGAGGAGAGACCCAGTACTTC. The full variable domain, in which reference TRBV5-1 and TRBJ2-5 provide the parts outside the CDR3, is KAGVTQTPRYLIKTRGQQVTLSCSPISGHRSVSWYQQTPGQGLQFLFEYFSETQRNKGNFPGRFSGRQFSNSRSEMNVSTLELGDSALYLCASSSGTKGGETQYFGPGTRLLVL.

This chain links TRBV18 with TRBJ1-2; possible D gene TRBD1, 5 bases. The CDR3 covers 16 residues. Germline CDR1 KGHSH, CDR2 LQKENI. V lost 0 bases and J lost 8, with 19 bases in between. CDR3 loop: CASSPPGVSSGVGYTF. DNA of the CDR3: TGTGCCAGCTCACCACCGGGCGTCAGCTCGGGGGTGGGCTACACCTTC. Combining the CDR3 with reference TRBV18 and TRBJ1-2 gives the whole variable domain NAGVMQNPRHLVRRRGQEARLRCSPMKGHSHVYWYRQLPEEGLKFMVYLQKENIIDESGMPKERFSAEFPKEGPSILRIQQVVRGDSAAYFCASSPPGVSSGVGYTFGSGTRLTVV.

This chain links TRBV7-9 with TRBJ2-7; D not resolved. Per germline, CDR1 SEHNR and CDR2 FQNEAQ (reference sequence). This CDR3 comprises 14 residues. V lost 6 bases to trimming and J lost 6 bases, with 18 bases between them. CDR3 sequence (DNA): TGTGCCAGCAGTTTCCCCGCGGAGTCGTCCGAGCAGTACTTC. Its translation: CASSFPAESSEQYF.

The chain employs TRBV11-1 and TRBJ2-3, with 11 bases lining up with TRBD1. Germline V lookup: CDR1 SGHAT, CDR2 FQDESV (reference sequence). V was clipped by 4 bases and J by 4 bases; unmatched bases: 7. The CDR3 spans 16 residues. CDR3 bases: TGTGCCAGCAGCTCACGGAGGACAGGGGGCGCAGATACGCAGTATTTT. Translated, it gives CASSSRRTGGADTQYF.

The rearrangement links TRBV10-1 to TRBJ2-1; TRBD2 agrees at 10 bases. The ends lost 3 bases at V and 7 bases at J; junction bases unmatched: 3. The germline gives CDR1 WNHNN, CDR2 SYGVQD (reference sequence). CDR3 length: 14 amino acids. In DNA form, the CDR3 reads TGCGCCAGCAGTGATGCTAGCGGGGGAAATGAGCAGTTCTTC. Protein product: CASSDASGGNEQFF.

The chain employs TRBV19 and TRBJ1-6, with no clear D. The CDR3 loop spans 14 amino acids. Between the trimmed V and J ends, which lost 1 base and 9 bases, there was a span of 10 bases. Germline values: CDR1 LNHDA, CDR2 SQIVND (reference sequence). The CDR3 spells CASSIAGPSSPLHF. CDR3 sequence (DNA): TGTGCCAGTAGTATAGCTGGGCCAAGTTCACCCCTCCACTTT.

As concerns this clone: The identical CDR3 is also encoded by other nucleotide sequences in the sample. The rearrangement joins TRBV5-1 to TRBJ1-1; D perhaps matches TRBD1 (5 bases). The CDR3 has 14 residues. V was trimmed by 4 bases and J by 0 bases, leaving 10 bases between them. CDR1 is SGHRS, CDR2 YFSETQ, per germline. The DNA of the CDR3 is TGCGCCAGCAGCCCGGGGGGGATGAACACTGAAGCTTTCTTT. It codes for CASSPGGMNTEAFF.

The chain has TRBV6-5 and TRBJ2-7; 12 positions agree with TRBD2. The germline V gene encodes CDR1 MNHEY and CDR2 SVGAGI. V lost 6 bases and J lost 7; bases outside the gene matches: 7. The CDR3 spans 14 residues. The CDR3 spells CASSSSGRAGEQYF. CDR3 in DNA: TGTGCCAGCAGCTCTAGCGGGAGGGCGGGTGAGCAGTACTTC.

In this sample, this clone turned up once. The sample holds other DNA sequences that translate to the same CDR3. The chain recombines TRBV28 with TRBJ2-2; D is possibly TRBD1 (6 bases). The CDR3 length is 14 residues. The V end was cut by 5 bases, the J end by 5 bases, with 12 bases between. Germline V gene sequence: CDR1 MDHEN, CDR2 SYDVKM. For the CDR3, the DNA is TGTGCCAGCAGTCTTCGACAGGTAACCGGGGAGCTGTTTTTT. Its translation is CASSLRQVTGELFF.

The chain joins TRBV19 to TRBJ1-2, with 9 bases aligning to TRBD1. The CDR3 length is 15 residues. The trim removed 5 bases at V and 7 bases at J, leaving 11 bases unmatched. CDR1 is LNHDA, CDR2 SQIVND, per germline (reference sequence). The CDR3: CASSSRTGALFGYTF. The CDR3 bases are TGTGCCAGTAGTTCGAGGACAGGGGCCCTCTTTGGCTACACCTTC.

The chain links TRBV10-3 to TRBJ2-3; 8 nucleotides line up with TRBD2. V lost 0 bases, J lost 5 bases, and 7 bases stayed unmatched. Germline-derived CDR1 and CDR2 are ENHRY and SYGVKD. The CDR3 runs 16 residues. The CDR3 protein is CAISESVAGSKDTQYF. For the CDR3, the DNA is TGTGCCATCAGTGAGTCGGTAGCGGGATCGAAAGATACGCAGTATTTT.

The chain carries TRBV7-2 and TRBJ2-7; TRBD2 matches at 9 bases. V was pared by 0 bases and J by 2 bases, with 2 bases of the junction left unmatched. This CDR3 spans 15 amino acids. Germline values: CDR1 SGHTA, CDR2 FQGNSA. CDR3 protein: CASSLASGSPYEQYF. CDR3 in DNA: TGTGCCAGCAGCTTAGCTAGCGGGAGCCCCTACGAGCAGTACTTC.

The rearrangement links TRBV2 to TRBJ2-2, with D uncertain. This CDR3 has 14 residues. V lost 7 bases to trimming and J lost 7 bases, with 16 bases between them. Germline-derived CDR1 and CDR2 are SNHLY and FYNNEI. CDR3 nucleotides: TGTGCCAGCAAAGTGGTTGTGTATAGCGGGGAGCTGTTTTTT. Translation gives CASKVVVYSGELFF. Filled out from reference TRBV2 and TRBJ2-2, the complete variable domain reads EPEVTQTPSHQVTQMGQEVILRCVPISNHLYFYWYRQILGQKVEFLVSFYNNEISEKSEIFDDQFSVERPDGSNFTLKIRSTKLEDSAMYFCASKVVVYSGELFFGEGSRLTVL.

This clone showed up just once. The chain couples TRBV7-9 to TRBJ2-1, with D perhaps matching TRBD2 (6 bases). Germline V CDR1 and CDR2: SEHNR, FQNEAQ (reference sequence). Trimming shortened V by 3 bases and J by 2 bases, and 14 bases separated the two germline ends. The CDR3 loop spans 16 amino acids. CDR3 amino acids: CASSFGGRGTYNEQFF. The CDR3 DNA reads as TGTGCCAGCAGCTTCGGAGGGAGAGGGACCTACAATGAGCAGTTCTTC.

This sequence joins TRBV7-6 and TRBJ2-1, with a weak D call TRBD2 (5 bases). The CDR3 is 13 residues long. V lost 2 bases and J lost 7, with 9 bases in between. Per germline, CDR1 SGHVS and CDR2 FNYEAQ. This CDR3 is CASSLNTGNEQFF. The DNA of the CDR3 is TGTGCCAGCAGCTTAAATACGGGAAATGAGCAGTTCTTC.

The CDR3 DNA is TGTGCCAGCAGTCGGGAGGCCCAGACGTACAATGAGCAGTTCTTC. Its translation is CASSREAQTYNEQFF. The genes are TRBV2 and TRBJ2-1, with 7 nucleotides matching TRBD2. J gave up 4 bases and V 5 bases, and 8 bases lay outside the gene matches. CDR1 and CDR2 from the germline V gene are SNHLY and FYNNEI. The CDR3 consists of 15 residues.

This chain uses TRBV5-1 with TRBJ1-6, with 11 nucleotides matching TRBD1. Trimming at V came to 0 bases and at J to 7 bases, leaving 3 bases not matched to a gene. CDR3 length: 16 residues. The V gene's germline CDR1 is SGHRS and CDR2 YFSETQ. The CDR3 reads CASSLGTGGLNSPLHF. CDR3 nucleotide sequence: TGCGCCAGCAGCTTGGGGACAGGGGGCTTAAATTCACCCCTCCACTTT. The whole variable domain, remainder taken from reference TRBV5-1 and TRBJ1-6, is KAGVTQTPRYLIKTRGQQVTLSCSPISGHRSVSWYQQTPGQGLQFLFEYFSETQRNKGNFPGRFSGRQFSNSRSEMNVSTLELGDSALYLCASSLGTGGLNSPLHFGNGTRLTVT.

This chain uses TRBV6-5 with TRBJ2-7, with a possible D match to TRBD1 (6 bases). Trimming took off 6 bases at V and 4 bases at J, with 13 bases between the two ends. Germline lookup yields CDR1 MNHEY and CDR2 SVGAGI. The CDR3 totals 13 residues. The chain's CDR3 is CASRRTVVYEQYF. DNA of the CDR3: TGTGCCAGCAGAAGGACAGTTGTATACGAGCAGTACTTC.

This clone turned up a few times. The J gene is TRBJ2-7, the V gene TRBV28, with 10 bases aligning to TRBD1. This CDR3 is 15 amino acids long. The trim removed 6 bases at V and 5 bases at J, leaving 10 bases unmatched. The V gene's germline CDR1 is MDHEN and CDR2 SYDVKM. The CDR3 DNA sequence: TGTGCCAGCAGCAATCGTGGGACAGGGGCCGACGAGCAGTACTTC. Amino acid sequence: CASSNRGTGADEQYF.

The V and J genes are TRBV7-2 and TRBJ1-5, with D tentatively TRBD1 (6 bases). CDR1 and CDR2 from the germline V gene are SGHTA and FQGNSA. V lost 7 bases, J lost 7 bases, and 17 bases lay in between. The CDR3 has 14 residues. This chain's CDR3 is CASNPGGHGQPQHF. The CDR3 DNA sequence: TGTGCCAGCAACCCCGGGGGGCATGGACAGCCCCAGCATTTT.

In the case of this clone: This sample includes further DNA sequences coding for the same CDR3. This chain uses TRBV5-4 with TRBJ1-2; D remains ambiguous. This CDR3 contains 13 residues. Germline V gene data show CDR1 as SGHNT and CDR2 as YYREEE (reference sequence). Trimming took 0 bases from V and 3 from J, leaving 6 bases between them. CDR3 nucleotides: TGTGCCAGCAGCTTGGGGCAGGACTATGGCTACACCTTC. Amino acid sequence: CASSLGQDYGYTF.

V usage is TRBV19 and J usage is TRBJ2-5; 9 positions agree with TRBD1. The CDR3 spans 13 residues. The germline gives CDR1 LNHDA, CDR2 SQIVND (reference sequence). Trimming cost V 10 bases and J 1 base; bases outside gene matches: 4. The CDR3 region is CATRDRAQETQYF. CDR3 sequence (DNA): TGTGCCACTCGGGACAGGGCCCAAGAGACCCAGTACTTC.

This clone came up a few times. This rearrangement joins TRBV28 to TRBJ1-3, with D uncertain. The CDR3 extends over 16 amino acids. Germline CDR1 reads MDHEN; CDR2 reads SYDVKM. V was shortened by 1 base and J by 5 bases, with 15 bases between the two germline ends. CDR3 sequence (DNA): TGTGCCAGCAGTTTATCCGGGTTTCTTGGTAGAAACACCATATATTTT. This encodes CASSLSGFLGRNTIYF.

Details on this clone: The same CDR3 also results from other DNA sequences found in this sample. This sequence joins TRBV6-5 and TRBJ1-3; maybe TRBD1 (5 bases). This CDR3 contains 15 residues. Trimming shortened V by 2 bases and J by 4 bases, and 12 bases separated the two germline ends. Per germline, CDR1 MNHEY and CDR2 SVGAGI. The CDR3 coding sequence is TGTGCCAGCAGTTACACCACAGGTCACGGAAACACCATATATTTT. Amino acid sequence: CASSYTTGHGNTIYF.

This clone appeared a few times. This chain uses TRBV7-9 with TRBJ2-3; D perhaps matches TRBD2 (6 bases). From germline, CDR1 is SEHNR and CDR2 FQNEAQ (reference sequence). The CDR3 runs to 15 residues. Trimming cost V 5 bases and J 0 bases, with 12 bases left between them. CDR3 protein: CASSLPSASTDTQYF. DNA of the CDR3: TGTGCCAGCAGCCTACCTAGCGCTAGCACAGATACGCAGTATTTT.